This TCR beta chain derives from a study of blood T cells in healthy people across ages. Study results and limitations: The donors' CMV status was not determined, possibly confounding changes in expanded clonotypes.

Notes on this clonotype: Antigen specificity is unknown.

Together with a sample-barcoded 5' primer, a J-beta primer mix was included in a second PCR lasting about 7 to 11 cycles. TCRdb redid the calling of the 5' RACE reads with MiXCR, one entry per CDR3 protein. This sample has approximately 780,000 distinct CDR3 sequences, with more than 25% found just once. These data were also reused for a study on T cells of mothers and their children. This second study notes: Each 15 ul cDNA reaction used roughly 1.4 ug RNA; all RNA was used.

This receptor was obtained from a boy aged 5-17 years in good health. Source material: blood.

CDR3 residues: CASSSRTATINEQFF. The CDR3 coding sequence is TGTGCCAGCAGCTCCCGGACAGCTACAATCAATGAGCAGTTCTTC. The chain is built from TRBV7-3 and TRBJ2-1; maybe TRBD1 (6 bases). Trimming removed 4 bases at V and 6 bases at J, with 16 bases between. Germline CDR1 and CDR2: SGHTA and FQGTGA. The length of the CDR3 is 15 residues. The full variable domain, in which reference TRBV7-3 and TRBJ2-1 provide the parts outside the CDR3, is GAGVSQTPSNKVTEKGKYVELRCDPISGHTALYWYRQSLGQGPEFLIYFQGTGAADDSGLPNDRFFAVRPEGSVSTLKIQRTERGDSAVYLCASSSRTATINEQFFGPGTRLTVL.